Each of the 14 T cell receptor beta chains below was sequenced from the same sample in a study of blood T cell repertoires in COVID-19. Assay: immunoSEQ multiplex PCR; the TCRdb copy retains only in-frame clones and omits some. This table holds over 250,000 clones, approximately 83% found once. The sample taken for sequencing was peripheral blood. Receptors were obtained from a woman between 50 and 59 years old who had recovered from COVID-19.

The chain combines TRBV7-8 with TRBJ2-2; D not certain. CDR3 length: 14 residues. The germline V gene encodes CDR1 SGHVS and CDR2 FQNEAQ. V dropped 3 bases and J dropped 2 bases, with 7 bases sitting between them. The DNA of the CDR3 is TGTGCCAGCAGCTTCTTTGTCAACACCGGGGAGCTGTTTTTT. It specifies CASSFFVNTGELFF.

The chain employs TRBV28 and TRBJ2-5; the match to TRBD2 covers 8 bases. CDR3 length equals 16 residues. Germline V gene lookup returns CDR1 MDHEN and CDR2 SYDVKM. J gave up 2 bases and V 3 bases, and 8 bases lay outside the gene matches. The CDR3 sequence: CASSLGSSGLQETQYF. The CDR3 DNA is TGTGCCAGCAGTTTGGGGTCTAGCGGGCTACAAGAGACCCAGTACTTC.

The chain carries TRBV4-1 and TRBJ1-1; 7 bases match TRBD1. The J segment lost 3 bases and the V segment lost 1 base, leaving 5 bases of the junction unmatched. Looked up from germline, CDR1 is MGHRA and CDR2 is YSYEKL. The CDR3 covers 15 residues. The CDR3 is CASSQARGRDTEAFF. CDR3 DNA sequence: TGCGCCAGCAGCCAAGCGAGGGGGCGCGACACTGAAGCTTTCTTT.

CDR3 residues: CASSELRQGGTDTQYF. CDR3 in DNA: TGCGCCAGCAGTGAGCTGCGACAGGGTGGCACAGATACGCAGTATTTT. This chain connects TRBV10-1 to TRBJ2-3; 7 bases fit TRBD1. Germline trimming cut 2 bases from V and 1 base from J; bases unmatched to any gene: 6. The CDR3 has 16 amino acids. Germline V CDR1 and CDR2: WNHNN, SYGVQD (reference sequence).

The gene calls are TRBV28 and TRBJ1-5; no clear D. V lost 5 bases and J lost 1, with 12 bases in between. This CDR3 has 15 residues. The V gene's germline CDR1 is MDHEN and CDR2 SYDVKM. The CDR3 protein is CASSRAPLSNQPQHF. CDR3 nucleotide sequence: TGTGCCAGCAGTAGAGCCCCCCTAAGCAATCAGCCCCAGCATTTT.

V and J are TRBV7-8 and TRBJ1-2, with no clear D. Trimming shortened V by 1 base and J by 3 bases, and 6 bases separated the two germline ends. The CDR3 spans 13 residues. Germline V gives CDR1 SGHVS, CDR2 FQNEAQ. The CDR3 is CASSLGGYYGYTF. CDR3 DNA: TGTGCCAGCAGCTTAGGAGGGTACTATGGCTACACCTTC. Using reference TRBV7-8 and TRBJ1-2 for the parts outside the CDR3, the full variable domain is GAGVSQSPRYKVAKRGQDVALRCDPISGHVSLFWYQQALGQGPEFLTYFQNEAQLDKSGLPSDRFFAERPEGSVSTLKIQRTQQEDSAVYLCASSLGGYYGYTFGSGTRLTVV.

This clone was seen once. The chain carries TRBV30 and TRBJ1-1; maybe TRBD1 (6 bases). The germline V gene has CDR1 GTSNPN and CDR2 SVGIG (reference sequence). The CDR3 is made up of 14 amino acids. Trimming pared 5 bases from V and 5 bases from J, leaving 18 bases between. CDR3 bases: TGTGCCTGGGGACCGGGTTTTAGGGGGACTGAAGCTTTCTTT. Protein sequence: CAWGPGFRGTEAFF.

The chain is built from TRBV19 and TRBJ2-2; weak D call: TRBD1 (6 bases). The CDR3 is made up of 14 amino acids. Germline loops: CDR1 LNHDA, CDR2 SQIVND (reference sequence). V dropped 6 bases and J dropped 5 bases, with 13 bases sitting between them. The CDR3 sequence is CASSQTTGTGELFF. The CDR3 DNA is TGTGCCAGTAGCCAAACTACAGGGACCGGGGAGCTGTTTTTT.

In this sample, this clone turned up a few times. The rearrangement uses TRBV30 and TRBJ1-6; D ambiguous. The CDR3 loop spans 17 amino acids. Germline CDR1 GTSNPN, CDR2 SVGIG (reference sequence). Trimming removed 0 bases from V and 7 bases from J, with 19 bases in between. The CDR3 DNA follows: TGTGCCTGGAGTGTATTCGGCAGGCCGGGGAGGAATTCACCCCTCCACTTT. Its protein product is CAWSVFGRPGRNSPLHF.

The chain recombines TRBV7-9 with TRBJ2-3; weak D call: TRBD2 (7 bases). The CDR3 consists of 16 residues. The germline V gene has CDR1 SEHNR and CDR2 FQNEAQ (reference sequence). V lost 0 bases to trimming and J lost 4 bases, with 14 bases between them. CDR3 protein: CASSLALGGPADTQYF. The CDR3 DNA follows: TGTGCCAGCAGCTTAGCGCTCGGGGGGCCGGCAGATACGCAGTATTTT.

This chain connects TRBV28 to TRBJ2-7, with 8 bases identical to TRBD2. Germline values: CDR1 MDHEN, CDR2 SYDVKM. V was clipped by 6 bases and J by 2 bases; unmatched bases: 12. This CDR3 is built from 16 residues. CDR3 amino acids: CASRLTGTSAAYEQYF. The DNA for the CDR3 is TGTGCCAGCAGGCTAACCGGGACTAGTGCAGCCTACGAGCAGTACTTC.

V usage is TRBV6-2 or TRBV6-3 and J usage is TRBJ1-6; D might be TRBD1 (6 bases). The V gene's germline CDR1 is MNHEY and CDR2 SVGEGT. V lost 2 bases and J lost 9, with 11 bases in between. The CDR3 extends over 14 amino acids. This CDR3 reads CASSYAQGFSPLHF. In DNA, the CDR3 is TGTGCCAGCAGTTACGCGCAGGGGTTTTCACCCCTCCACTTT.

The CDR3 DNA follows: TGTGCCAGTAGTAGGACAGCTCTTGGTGGGGCCAACGTCCTGACTTTC. It translates to CASSRTALGGANVLTF. The V gene is TRBV19, the J gene TRBJ2-6; D is perhaps TRBD1 (6 bases). This CDR3 comprises 16 residues. From germline, CDR1 is LNHDA and CDR2 SQIVND (reference sequence). Trimming took off 4 bases at V and 3 bases at J, with 13 bases between the two ends.

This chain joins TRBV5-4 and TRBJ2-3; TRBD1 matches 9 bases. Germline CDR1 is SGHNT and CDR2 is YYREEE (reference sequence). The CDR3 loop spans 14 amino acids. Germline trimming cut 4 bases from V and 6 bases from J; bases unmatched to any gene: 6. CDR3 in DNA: TGTGCCAGCAGCAAACAGGGGGCGAGCGATACGCAGTATTTT. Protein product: CASSKQGASDTQYF.